The 17 T cell receptor beta chains listed next were all sequenced from one sample in a study of blood T cell repertoires in COVID-19. TCRdb's table, derived via immunoSEQ multiplex PCR, lists solely in-frame clones and lacks some. The sample records over 60,000 clones, roughly three quarters being singletons. Source material: peripheral blood. The receptor set was obtained from a woman of 80 years or more with acute or convalescent COVID-19.

The rearrangement joins TRBV15 to TRBJ2-5; 11 bases line up with TRBD2. The V segment lost 6 bases and the J segment 2 bases; nucleotides outside the gene matches: 2. CDR1 is LNHNV and CDR2 is YYDKDF in the germline V gene (reference sequence). CDR3 size: 14 residues. CDR3: CATRVAGGQETQYF. Written as DNA, the CDR3 is TGTGCCACCAGGGTAGCGGGAGGGCAAGAGACCCAGTACTTC.

The chain employs TRBV5-4 and TRBJ2-2; D is possibly TRBD1 (6 bases). The V gene lost 3 bases and the J gene lost 0 bases, with 12 bases spanning the gap. Germline V gene data show CDR1 as SGHNT and CDR2 as YYREEE (reference sequence). CDR3 length: 16 amino acids. CDR3 nucleotide sequence: TGTGCCAGCAGCTCTGGACAGCGCCCGAACACCGGGGAGCTGTTTTTT. This encodes CASSSGQRPNTGELFF.

In this sample, this clone turned up once. The chain uses TRBV29-1 and TRBJ1-2; TRBD1 might be the D (5 bases). V lost 4 bases to trimming and J lost 6 bases, with 9 bases between them. The CDR3 has 11 amino acids. Germline CDR1 is SQVTM and CDR2 is ANQGSEA. The CDR3 nucleotides read TGCAGCGTTGCAGGGAAGGATGGCTACACCTTC. Residues: CSVAGKDGYTF.

This clone occurred once. This chain connects TRBV19 to TRBJ1-5; D possibly corresponds to TRBD1 (5 bases). The CDR3 is 13 amino acids. Per germline, CDR1 LNHDA and CDR2 SQIVND (reference sequence). V shed 6 bases and J shed 4 bases, with 10 bases lying between them. DNA for the CDR3: TGTGCCAGTAGAGGAGCAGGGAATCAGCCCCAGCATTTT. As protein: CASRGAGNQPQHF.

The chain employs TRBV14 and TRBJ1-4; D remains ambiguous. Germline CDR1 reads SGHDN; CDR2 reads FVKESK. CDR3 size: 13 residues. V gave up 6 bases and J gave up 13 bases, with 18 bases separating them. This CDR3 reads CASRRSGLEGLFF. CDR3 sequence (DNA): TGTGCCAGCAGAAGGAGCGGTCTTGAAGGACTGTTTTTT.

The chain uses TRBV9 and TRBJ2-3; possible D gene TRBD1, 5 bases. Trimming took 4 bases from V and 4 from J, leaving 10 bases between them. This CDR3 has 13 residues. CDR1 and CDR2 (germline): SGDLS, YYNGEE. The CDR3: CASSPQAPDTQYF. CDR3 in DNA: TGTGCCAGCAGCCCACAGGCCCCAGATACGCAGTATTTT.

The chain uses TRBV6-5 and TRBJ2-3; no definite D call. In germline, CDR1 is MNHEY, CDR2 SVGAGI. This CDR3 comprises 14 residues. The V end was cut by 0 bases, the J end by 3 bases, with 7 bases between. The CDR3 loop is CASSYSPRTDTQYF. The DNA for the CDR3 is TGTGCCAGCAGTTACTCCCCTCGTACAGATACGCAGTATTTT.

The rearrangement uses TRBV18 and TRBJ2-7; 9 bases map to TRBD1. The CDR3 sequence is 17 residues long. Per germline, CDR1 KGHSH and CDR2 LQKENI. The trim removed 5 bases at V and 2 bases at J, leaving 13 bases unmatched. The CDR3 nucleotides read TGTGCCAGCTCAGCTACCCTCCGGGACAGGGAGACCTACGAGCAGTACTTC. The encoded protein is CASSATLRDRETYEQYF.

CDR3 sequence (DNA): TGTGCCAGCAGGACCCCCGGCGGCCAAGAGACCCAGTACTTC. As protein: CASRTPGGQETQYF. V and J are TRBV28 and TRBJ2-5, with D hard to call. CDR1 and CDR2 from the germline V gene are MDHEN and SYDVKM. Trimming shortened V by 6 bases and J by 1 base, and 12 bases separated the two germline ends. The CDR3 runs 14 residues.

This chain joins TRBV2 and TRBJ2-5; TRBD1 might be the D (6 bases). Trimming pared 4 bases from V and 0 bases from J, leaving 9 bases between. In germline, CDR1 is SNHLY, CDR2 FYNNEI. The CDR3 is 14 residues long. The CDR3 reads CASSGTEYQETQYF. The CDR3 nucleotides are TGTGCCAGCAGTGGGACAGAGTACCAAGAGACCCAGTACTTC.

This chain links TRBV2 with TRBJ2-7, with D possibly TRBD1 on 6 matching bases. Germline V gene data show CDR1 as SNHLY and CDR2 as FYNNEI. The CDR3 runs 15 residues. The V end lost 6 bases, the J end lost 2 bases, and 17 bases lay between the germline ends. Here the CDR3 reads CASRAGDIATYEQYF. In DNA, the CDR3 is TGTGCCAGCAGAGCTGGGGACATCGCAACCTACGAGCAGTACTTC.

This clone was seen a single time. The CDR3 loop reads CASIPKVSGTGSYTF. CDR3 bases: TGTGCCAGCATCCCTAAGGTCTCCGGGACAGGGAGCTACACCTTC. The V and J genes are TRBV28 and TRBJ1-2; TRBD1 aligns across 9 bases. Unmatched junction bases numbered 15, after V lost 7 bases and J lost 9 bases. CDR1 MDHEN and CDR2 SYDVKM come from the germline V gene. CDR3 length: 15 residues.

The rearrangement links TRBV2 to TRBJ1-4, with D hard to call. In germline, CDR1 is SNHLY, CDR2 FYNNEI. V was clipped by 7 bases and J by 7 bases, with 13 bases between them. CDR3 length: 13 residues. The CDR3 region is CASTMTRGEKLFF. The DNA for the CDR3 is TGTGCCAGCACCATGACCCGGGGTGAAAAACTGTTTTTT.

The V gene is TRBV7-9, the J gene TRBJ1-1; D remains unclear. Trimming removed 5 bases at V and 7 bases at J, with 23 bases between. The length of the CDR3 is 16 residues. Per the germline V gene, CDR1 is SEHNR and CDR2 is FQNEAQ (reference sequence). DNA of the CDR3: TGTGCCAGCAGCGCAGACCTCGGGATCTTAATCCATGAAGCTTTCTTT. Amino acids: CASSADLGILIHEAFF. Using reference TRBV7-9 and TRBJ1-1 for the parts outside the CDR3, the full variable domain is DTGVSQNPRHKITKRGQNVTFRCDPISEHNRLYWYRQTLGQGPEFLTYFQNEAQLEKSRLLSDRFSAERPKGSFSTLEIQRTEQGDSAMYLCASSADLGILIHEAFFGQGTRLTVV.

This clone turned up a few times. This sequence joins TRBV5-6 and TRBJ2-5; 10 nucleotides align to TRBD1. The CDR3 loop spans 14 amino acids. The V gene end was trimmed by 2 bases and the J gene end by 5 bases; junction bases not matched to a gene: 3. Germline CDR1 SGHDT, CDR2 YYEEEE. The CDR3 sequence: CASSFDRGHETQYF. The CDR3 DNA follows: TGTGCCAGCAGCTTCGACAGGGGGCATGAGACCCAGTACTTC.

The chain is built from TRBV7-9 and TRBJ1-6, with 9 bases matching TRBD1. Trimming removed 5 bases from V and 10 bases from J; junction bases left unmatched: 9. CDR3 length equals 15 residues. Looked up from germline, CDR1 is SEHNR and CDR2 is FQNEAQ (reference sequence). The CDR3 bases are TGTGCCAGCAGCCGGACAGGGGAATTAGGCTCACCCCTCCACTTT. Translated, it gives CASSRTGELGSPLHF.

This chain uses TRBV9 with TRBJ2-5; TRBD1 is a possible D gene (5 bases). V was trimmed by 2 bases and J by 5 bases, leaving 19 bases between them. The CDR3 spans 16 residues. CDR1 and CDR2 from the germline V gene are SGDLS and YYNGEE. The CDR3 nucleotides read TGTGCCAGCAGCGTTCATAGCAGCGTCTCAGGGGAGACCCAGTACTTC. Protein product: CASSVHSSVSGETQYF.